This passage covers 23 T cell receptor beta chains from one sample sequenced in a study of neurological immune-mediated disorders. From the 5' RACE reads, TCRdb called clonotypes with MiXCR, one entry per CDR3 protein. Altogether approximately 21,000 distinct CDR3 sequences are present, roughly 6.2% being singletons, with the ten largest covering 35% to 55%. Sequencing was done on a sample of CD8+ T cells from blood. The source of these receptors is a man between 18 and 35 years old in good health.

Comment on this clonotype: The junction departs from germline at one end; a sequencing error may be responsible. The chain couples TRBV24-1 to TRBJ2-7; D gene ambiguous. This CDR3 comprises 14 residues. From germline, CDR1 is KGHDR and CDR2 SFDVKD. The CDR3 sequence is CATSDLIPPGEQYF. DNA for the CDR3: TGTGCTACCAGTGATTTGATCCCCCCCGGCGAGCAGTACTTC.

At least ten counts were recorded for this clonotype. The chain links TRBV11-1 to TRBJ1-6, with TRBD1 identical over 7 bases. The CDR3 consists of 14 residues. The V and J ends lost 5 bases and 5 bases, in that order; junction bases with no gene match: 3. Germline loops: CDR1 SGHAT, CDR2 FQDESV (reference sequence). The CDR3 DNA is TGTGCCAGCAGCCGGACAGGAAATAATTCACCCCTCCACTTT. Translated: CASSRTGNNSPLHF.

There are many counts of this clonotype. The chain uses TRBV11-2 and TRBJ1-1, with 8 bases that match TRBD1. Losses at the gene ends were 1 base for V and 11 bases for J; bases not matched to a gene: 6. The CDR3 has 13 residues. Germline-derived CDR1 and CDR2 are SGHAT and FQNNGV. In nucleotides, the CDR3 is TGTGCCAGCAGCTTAGTACAGGGGGAGGTCGCTTTCTTT. This translates into CASSLVQGEVAFF.

In this sample, this clonotype turned up many times. This chain links TRBV4-1 with TRBJ2-7, with 7 bases aligning to TRBD1. V was clipped by 4 bases and J by 0 bases; unmatched bases: 6. The CDR3 is made up of 15 amino acids. Germline V gene sequence: CDR1 MGHRA, CDR2 YSYEKL. CDR3 in amino acids: CASSRGTAASYEQYF. Written as DNA, the CDR3 is TGCGCCAGCAGCCGAGGGACAGCAGCCTCCTACGAGCAGTACTTC.

This clonotype was seen at least ten times. The CDR3 DNA follows: TGTGCCAGCAGCTTAGCGGCTAACTATGGCTACACCTTC. It specifies CASSLAANYGYTF. This chain uses TRBV7-9 with TRBJ1-2; D is uncertain. The length of the CDR3 is 13 residues. The V and J ends lost 0 bases and 0 bases respectively, with 2 bases between them. Germline loops: CDR1 SEHNR, CDR2 FQNEAQ (reference sequence). Full variable domain (missing parts from reference TRBV7-9 and TRBJ1-2): DTGVSQNPRHKITKRGQNVTFRCDPISEHNRLYWYRQTLGQGPEFLTYFQNEAQLEKSRLLSDRFSAERPKGSFSTLEIQRTEQGDSAMYLCASSLAANYGYTFGSGTRLTVV.

This clonotype has a count of ten or more. V usage is TRBV27 and J usage is TRBJ1-2; D gene unclear. Germline V CDR1 and CDR2: MNHEY, SMNVEV (reference sequence). This CDR3 is 13 amino acids long. V was pared by 2 bases and J by 0 bases, with 4 bases between. Written as DNA, the CDR3 is TGTGCCAGCAGTTTAAATCCTAACTATGGCTACACCTTC. Its translation is CASSLNPNYGYTF.

This clonotype was seen repeatedly, ten times or more. CDR3 sequence reads: CASSLGGDSTLAFF. CDR3 sequence (DNA): TGCGCCAGCAGCTTGGGGGGGGACAGCACTCTCGCTTTCTTT. This chain joins TRBV5-1 and TRBJ1-1; TRBD1 aligns across 7 bases. Germline loops: CDR1 SGHRS, CDR2 YFSETQ. After removal of 0 bases from V and 11 bases from J, the junction contained 10 bases not matched to a gene. This CDR3 is built from 14 residues.

This clonotype came up many times. The chain combines TRBV6-6 with TRBJ1-4; no clear D. The CDR3 has 15 residues. V was pared by 5 bases and J by 1 base, with 11 bases between. CDR1 is MNHNY, CDR2 SVGAGI, per germline (reference sequence). In DNA form, the CDR3 reads TGTGCCAGCAGTCGACCGGGGAGAACTAATGAAAAACTGTTTTTT. Translation: CASSRPGRTNEKLFF.

Ten or more counts support this clonotype. The chain combines TRBV11-2 with TRBJ1-1; 9 bases align to TRBD1. This CDR3 is built from 14 residues. In germline, CDR1 is SGHAT, CDR2 FQNNGV. V gave up 0 bases and J gave up 12 bases; unmatched junction bases: 8. The CDR3 reads CASSLEGPQGATFF. The CDR3 DNA reads TGTGCCAGCAGCTTAGAGGGTCCACAGGGGGCTACTTTCTTT.

This clonotype was seen ten or more times. The V call is TRBV7-6, the J call TRBJ2-5, with D possibly called TRBD1 or TRBD2 (5 bases each). Germline CDR1 is SGHVS and CDR2 is FNYEAQ. V lost 8 bases and J 2 bases, leaving 18 bases between the germline ends. The CDR3 contains 15 residues. The CDR3 loop is CASSGTRDLQETQYF. The CDR3 bases are TGTGCCAGCTCCGGGACCCGCGACCTTCAAGAGACCCAGTACTTC.

This clonotype was detected many times. The chain recombines TRBV20-1 with TRBJ2-4; D tentatively fits TRBD1 or TRBD2 (7 bases each). CDR3 length: 13 amino acids. Germline V lookup: CDR1 DFQATT, CDR2 SNEGSKA (reference sequence). V was cut by 7 bases and J by 10 bases, with 20 bases left in between. The CDR3 nucleotides read TGCAGTGGCAGGGGGGGGGGCGAGAGAATTCAGTACTTC. This translates into CSGRGGGERIQYF.

Ten or more counts support this clonotype. The chain uses TRBV4-1 and TRBJ2-3; 9 nucleotides line up with TRBD2. Germline loops: CDR1 MGHRA, CDR2 YSYEKL. The V segment lost 0 bases and the J segment 0 bases; nucleotides outside the gene matches: 7. The CDR3 has 18 residues. The CDR3 protein is CASSQDGGSGGSTDTQYF. The CDR3 coding sequence is TGCGCCAGCAGCCAAGACGGAGGTAGCGGGGGTAGCACAGATACGCAGTATTTT.

This clonotype was counted ten times or more. The genes are TRBV4-2 and TRBJ2-2, with 7 positions matching TRBD2. CDR3 length equals 15 residues. The V and J ends lost 0 bases and 5 bases, in that order; junction bases with no gene match: 3. Germline values: CDR1 LGHNA, CDR2 YNFKEQ. The DNA of the CDR3 is TGTGCCAGCAGCCAAGATTACGGGGGGACCGGGGAGCTGTTTTTT. Its translation: CASSQDYGGTGELFF.

Many counts were recorded for this clonotype. V is TRBV12-3 or TRBV12-4 and J is TRBJ2-7, with D uncertain. The germline V and J ends were trimmed by 0 bases and 5 bases, with 2 bases remaining between them. The CDR3 has 11 amino acids. CDR3 nucleotide sequence: TGTGCCAGCAGTTTAGCACACGAGCAGTACTTC. Its translation is CASSLAHEQYF.

This clonotype was observed many times. The chain combines TRBV9 with TRBJ2-2, with D maybe TRBD1 (6 bases). V lost 2 bases to trimming and J lost 2 bases, with 10 bases between them. Germline lookup yields CDR1 SGDLS and CDR2 YYNGEE. The CDR3 covers 15 residues. This CDR3 reads CASSVSRGNTGELFF. CDR3 nucleotide sequence: TGTGCCAGCAGCGTTTCCAGGGGAAACACCGGGGAGCTGTTTTTT.

This clonotype was detected many times. The chain employs TRBV5-5 and TRBJ1-2; 8 bases agree with TRBD1. Unmatched junction bases numbered 4, after V lost 4 bases and J lost 5 bases. CDR1 and CDR2 (germline): SGHKS, YYEKEE (reference sequence). There are 13 residues in the CDR3. The CDR3 loop reads CASSVNRGYGYTF. DNA of the CDR3: TGTGCCAGCAGCGTAAACAGGGGGTATGGCTACACCTTC.

This clonotype has at least ten counts. The chain is built from TRBV7-3 and TRBJ1-3, with D possibly matching TRBD1 (5 bases). Between the trimmed V and J ends, which lost 5 bases and 2 bases, there was a span of 10 bases. Germline CDR1 is SGHTA and CDR2 is FQGTGA. This CDR3 region has 14 residues. CDR3 amino acids: CASSQGLTGNTIYF. For the CDR3, the DNA is TGTGCCAGCAGCCAGGGACTGACTGGAAACACCATATATTTT.

This clonotype has a count of ten or more. This sequence joins TRBV21-1 and TRBJ2-3; the table's D call, TRBD1, has no DNA check behind it. TRBV21-1 counts as a pseudogene. The CDR3 runs to 15 residues. The DNA for the CDR3 is TGTGCCAGCATTGGTGGAGGGGGGCCCCCAGATACGCAGTATTTT. Its protein product is CASIGGGGPPDTQYF.

This clonotype turned up a few times. The chain has TRBV4-2 and TRBJ2-5, with 15 bases that match TRBD2. This CDR3 has 17 amino acids. CDR1 is LGHNA, CDR2 YNFKEQ, per germline. V trimming: 1 base; J trimming: 5 bases; junction bases outside the gene matches: 5. The CDR3 here is CASSQVGGLAGGETQYF. CDR3 sequence (DNA): TGTGCCAGCAGCCAAGTTGGTGGACTAGCGGGGGGGGAGACCCAGTACTTC.

Many counts were recorded for this clonotype. The J gene is TRBJ2-3, the V gene TRBV29-1; unclear D gene. CDR3 length: 13 amino acids. The V end was cut by 3 bases, the J end by 4 bases, with 11 bases between. Germline V gene sequence: CDR1 SQVTM, CDR2 ANQGSEA. The CDR3 coding sequence is TGCAGCGTTGACCCCGAATCGGCAGATACGCAGTATTTT. It encodes CSVDPESADTQYF.

This clonotype was detected many times. This chain joins TRBV2 and TRBJ2-7; possibly TRBD2 for D (5 bases). The germline V gene encodes CDR1 SNHLY and CDR2 FYNNEI. V dropped 0 bases and J dropped 0 bases, with 12 bases sitting between them. CDR3 length equals 16 residues. The CDR3 loop is CASSEALLGSSYEQYF. CDR3 in DNA: TGTGCCAGCAGTGAAGCGCTTCTGGGGAGCTCCTACGAGCAGTACTTC.

Ten or more counts support this clonotype. This chain joins TRBV7-9 and TRBJ1-4, with unresolved D. CDR3 length equals 18 residues. From germline, CDR1 is SEHNR and CDR2 FQNEAQ (reference sequence). V was shortened by 6 bases and J by 4 bases, with 24 bases between the two germline ends. CDR3 nucleotides: TGTGCCAGCAGTCCCTTCCCCTCGGACCCGGGAGGTAATGAAAAACTGTTTTTT. It encodes CASSPFPSDPGGNEKLFF. Full variable domain (outside the CDR3, taken from reference TRBV7-9 and TRBJ1-4): DTGVSQNPRHKITKRGQNVTFRCDPISEHNRLYWYRQTLGQGPEFLTYFQNEAQLEKSRLLSDRFSAERPKGSFSTLEIQRTEQGDSAMYLCASSPFPSDPGGNEKLFFGSGTQLSVL.

This clonotype was seen repeatedly, ten times or more. CDR3 DNA sequence: TGTGCCAGCAGCGCCGTGGGACAGCTCAACACTGAAGCTTTCTTT. It translates to CASSAVGQLNTEAFF. The rearrangement links TRBV9 to TRBJ1-1, with 7 positions matching TRBD1. This CDR3 is 15 amino acids long. The ends lost 3 bases at V and 2 bases at J; junction bases unmatched: 7. CDR1 and CDR2 (germline): SGDLS, YYNGEE. Filled out from reference TRBV9 and TRBJ1-1, the complete variable domain reads DSGVTQTPKHLITATGQRVTLRCSPRSGDLSVYWYQQSLDQGLQFLIQYYNGEERAKGNILERFSAQQFPDLHSELNLSSLELGDSALYFCASSAVGQLNTEAFFGQGTRLTVV.